This T cell receptor beta chain was documented in a study of T cell changes during pregnancy in multiple sclerosis. Libraries were prepared by immunoSEQ multiplex PCR; TCRdb keeps only in-frame clonotypes and omits some of them. Altogether around 36,000 clones are present, about 92% being singletons, with the ten largest covering approximately 12%. This CDR3 region has 14 residues. Per germline, CDR1 SGHTA and CDR2 FQGTGA. V gave up 2 bases and J gave up 4 bases, with 8 bases separating them. The TCR comes from a female donor with multiple sclerosis, enrolled in a pregnancy study. The chain combines TRBV7-3 with TRBJ2-2, with a tentative D call TRBD2 (6 bases). The source was CD8+ T cells from peripheral blood mononuclear cells, collected in the first trimester of pregnancy. The CDR3 sequence: CASSLQAGTGELFF. The CDR3 region has the DNA TGTGCCAGCAGCTTACAAGCGGGCACCGGGGAGCTGTTTTTT.